Shown below are 10 T cell receptor beta chains from a single sample sequenced in a study of post-analysis software for immune sequencing data. Overall study results and limits: TRBV5-6, TRBV5-1 and TRBV20-1 belonged to a set of a handful of TRBV segments that were more frequent in patients than controls.

These TCRs are of unknown antigen specificity. Included in the TCR beta cDNA libraries were unique molecular identifiers. Using its own MiXCR run on the PCR reads, TCRdb lists one record per CDR3 protein. The table shows 550,000 to 700,000 distinct CDR3 sequences, with 44% occurring only once. Input material: blood. These receptors were taken from a girl aged 5-17 years with multiple sclerosis.

This clonotype was observed a few times. A much larger clone sits a single nucleotide away, making a read error possible. The V and J genes are TRBV12-3 or TRBV12-4 and TRBJ2-7, with D maybe TRBD2 (5 bases). The CDR3 consists of 14 residues. Here the CDR3 DNA reads TGTACCAGCAATAATTTCGGAGGCCCCTACGAGCAGTACTTC. Translating it yields CTSNNFGGPYEQYF.

The CDR3 protein is CAISVDMNTEAFF. The CDR3 DNA reads as TGTGCCATCAGTGTAGACATGAACACTGAAGCTTTCTTT. The rearrangement joins TRBV10-3 to TRBJ1-1; D gene ambiguous. Germline CDR1 ENHRY, CDR2 SYGVKD. This CDR3 is built from 13 residues. V was trimmed by 4 bases and J by 0 bases, leaving 6 bases between them.

This chain links TRBV4-1 with TRBJ1-5; weak D call: TRBD1 (5 bases). The CDR3 spans 15 residues. Germline V gene sequence: CDR1 MGHRA, CDR2 YSYEKL. The V end was cut by 3 bases, the J end by 1 base, with 10 bases between. The CDR3 DNA reads as TGCGCCAGCAGCCAGCCCGACAGAAGCAATCAGCCCCAGCATTTT. Amino acid sequence: CASSQPDRSNQPQHF.

The chain joins TRBV11-3 to TRBJ2-3; tentative D call: TRBD2 (6 bases). CDR3 size: 17 residues. The V gene lost 1 base and the J gene lost 0 bases, with 14 bases spanning the gap. Germline V gene lookup returns CDR1 SGHNT and CDR2 YENEEA. For the CDR3, the DNA is TGTGCCAGCAGCTTAGCCCATAGCGGAACTAGCACAGATACGCAGTATTTT. It translates to CASSLAHSGTSTDTQYF.

This clonotype was observed once. The genes are TRBV20-1 and TRBJ2-1; no firm D call. Germline lookup yields CDR1 DFQATT and CDR2 SNEGSKA (reference sequence). The CDR3 has 14 amino acids. With 2 bases removed from V and 8 bases from J, the gap between germline ends came to 16 bases. CDR3 sequence reads: CSARLDTLNDEQFF. In DNA, the CDR3 is TGCAGTGCTAGACTAGACACACTCAACGATGAGCAGTTCTTC.

On this clonotype: This may come from a read error, since a much larger clone is one base off. The J gene is TRBJ2-1, the V gene TRBV12-3 or TRBV12-4, with 10 positions matching TRBD1. Gene TRBJ2-7 matches the end of the DNA better, so the J call may be wrong. CDR3 size: 16 residues. The CDR3 region has the DNA TGTGCCAGCAGTTTTTCCGGGACAGGGGAAGCAAATGAGCAGTACTTC. Encoded protein: CASSFSGTGEANEQYF.

CDR3 DNA: TGTGCCAGCAGATCGACAGGGCGGTCCTACAATGAGCAGTTCTTC. Its protein is CASRSTGRSYNEQFF. The gene calls are TRBV12-3 or TRBV12-4 and TRBJ2-1, with 7 positions matching TRBD1. CDR3 length equals 15 residues. Trimming at V came to 6 bases and at J to 1 base, leaving 6 bases not matched to a gene.

This chain links TRBV9 with TRBJ1-2; D is perhaps TRBD1 (5 bases). CDR1 SGDLS and CDR2 YYNGEE come from the germline V gene. Between the trimmed V and J ends, which lost 4 bases and 0 bases, there was a span of 19 bases. The CDR3 spans 17 residues. The chain's CDR3 is CASSFSGAGTTNYGYTF. In nucleotides, the CDR3 is TGTGCCAGCAGCTTCTCCGGGGCAGGAACTACTAACTATGGCTACACCTTC.

The CDR3 DNA reads as TGTGCCAGCAGTCCCCGGACAGGGGGATATGAGCAGTTCTTC. As protein: CASSPRTGGYEQFF. The J gene is TRBJ2-1, the V gene TRBV12-3 or TRBV12-4; 10 bases are a match to TRBD1. The J segment lost 8 bases and the V segment lost 5 bases, leaving 6 bases of the junction unmatched. The CDR3 has 14 residues.

The rearrangement uses TRBV11-2 and TRBJ2-7; D possibly corresponds to TRBD2 (5 bases). With the DNA end fitting TRBJ2-5 better, the J assignment may be wrong. Germline V lookup: CDR1 SGHAT, CDR2 FQNNGV. CDR3 length equals 14 residues. CDR3 region: CASSHTPGLGTQYF. CDR3 nucleotide sequence: TGTGCCAGCAGCCATACCCCGGGGTTAGGGACCCAGTACTTC.